The 25 T cell receptor beta chains below come from one sample, sequenced in a study of regulatory T cells in long-lasting Graves disease. Arm-PCR of CDR3 regions and iRepertoire HTBI primers were the basis on which TCR beta libraries were built. TCRdb re-analysed the multiplex PCR reads in MiXCR, keeping a single row per CDR3 protein. The sample shows about 460,000 distinct CDR3 sequences, about 20% of them seen only once. Stated time point: persistent/refractory GD, antithyroid drugs over 5 years with positive TRAb. From RNA extracted from PBMCs, the TCR library was made. The sequencing here drew on peripheral blood mononuclear cells (PBMCs), taken when the disease was refractory, from a patient treated with antithyroid drugs. The source is a female donor with Graves disease.

The V and J genes are TRBV5-5 and TRBJ2-2; the D gene is possibly TRBD2 (6 bases). Germline V gene sequence: CDR1 SGHKS, CDR2 YYEKEE (reference sequence). This CDR3 has 16 residues. V was pared by 1 base and J by 8 bases, with 18 bases between. The CDR3 reads CASSLQGGRTPGELFF. DNA of the CDR3: TGTGCCAGCAGCTTGCAGGGAGGCCGAACACCGGGGGAGCTGTTTTTT.

This rearrangement joins TRBV3-1 to TRBJ2-7; D is ambiguous. Per germline, CDR1 LGHDT and CDR2 YNNKEL (reference sequence). Deletions cut 0 bases from V and 1 base from J, with 7 bases between. The CDR3 has 14 amino acids. DNA for the CDR3: TGTGCCAGCAGCCAAGATCCGGAGTCCTACGAGCAGTACTTC. Translation: CASSQDPESYEQYF.

Here the CDR3 reads CASRPGLAGNYNEQFF. The CDR3 coding sequence is TGTGCCAGCAGACCAGGACTAGCGGGGAACTACAATGAGCAGTTCTTC. V gene TRBV6-2 or TRBV6-3 combines with J gene TRBJ2-5, with TRBD2 matching 12 bases. The J call is uncertain, as TRBJ2-1 better fits the DNA end. CDR3 size: 16 residues. CDR1 is MNHEY and CDR2 is SVGEGT in the germline V gene.

A few counts support this clonotype. V gene TRBV5-1 combines with J gene TRBJ2-6; 7 bases align to TRBD1. The CDR3 runs to 17 residues. V shed 3 bases, J shed 0 bases, and the junction held 6 bases outside the gene matches. The germline V gene encodes CDR1 SGHRS and CDR2 YFSETQ. CDR3 amino acids: CASSSRTGNSGANVLTF. CDR3 coding DNA: TGCGCCAGCAGCTCCAGGACAGGAAACTCTGGGGCCAACGTCCTGACTTTC.

This clonotype has a count of ten or more. The V gene is TRBV2, the J gene TRBJ2-5, with D perhaps TRBD2 (6 bases). The germline V and J ends were trimmed by 8 bases and 2 bases, with 12 bases remaining between them. Germline V gives CDR1 SNHLY, CDR2 FYNNEI. This CDR3 region has 13 residues. CDR3 bases: TGTGCCAGCTGGGCGGGGCAGCAAGAGACCCAGTACTTC. Translated: CASWAGQQETQYF.

This clonotype turned up a few times. V is TRBV6-1 and J is TRBJ1-5; D gene ambiguous. Germline V gene lookup returns CDR1 MNHNS and CDR2 SASEGT. Trimming shortened V by 6 bases and J by 3 bases, and 15 bases separated the two germline ends. CDR3 length: 15 residues. CDR3: CASREPGVHNQPQHF. CDR3 sequence (DNA): TGTGCCAGCAGGGAACCTGGAGTGCACAATCAGCCCCAGCATTTT.

This clonotype has more than one count but fewer than ten. This rearrangement joins TRBV2 to TRBJ1-6; TRBD1 is a possible D gene (5 bases). V lost 2 bases to trimming and J lost 8 bases, with 10 bases between them. The CDR3 is made up of 14 amino acids. Germline V gene lookup returns CDR1 SNHLY and CDR2 FYNNEI. CDR3 amino acids: CASSELGGDSPLHF. The CDR3 DNA is TGTGCCAGCAGTGAATTGGGGGGGGATTCACCCCTCCACTTT.

This clonotype occurred many times. The chain has TRBV28 and TRBJ1-2; D is undetermined. From germline, CDR1 is MDHEN and CDR2 SYDVKM. The V end was cut by 1 base, the J end by 4 bases, with 19 bases between. The CDR3 is 17 residues long. CDR3 protein: CASSLFTPNTDSYGYTF. The CDR3 bases are TGTGCCAGCAGTTTATTTACCCCCAATACAGACTCCTATGGCTACACCTTC.

The chain has TRBV19 and TRBJ2-6; no reliable D call. Trimming removed 1 base from V and 2 bases from J, with 0 bases in between. Per the germline V gene, CDR1 is LNHDA and CDR2 is SQIVND (reference sequence). The CDR3 runs to 13 residues. This CDR3 is CASSIAGANVLTF. DNA of the CDR3: TGTGCCAGTAGTATAGCTGGGGCCAACGTCCTGACTTTC.

The sample holds a few counts of this clonotype. The rearrangement links TRBV19 to TRBJ2-7; D not certain. V lost 4 bases, J lost 2 bases, and 9 bases lay in between. In germline, CDR1 is LNHDA, CDR2 SQIVND (reference sequence). This CDR3 is built from 13 residues. CDR3 sequence: CASSRQVTYEQYF. CDR3 bases: TGTGCCAGTAGTAGACAAGTGACCTACGAGCAGTACTTC.

The rearrangement joins TRBV9 to TRBJ1-2; TRBD1 is a possible D gene (6 bases). This CDR3 contains 14 residues. Deletions cut 0 bases from V and 8 bases from J, with 14 bases between. Germline loops: CDR1 SGDLS, CDR2 YYNGEE. This CDR3 reads CASSVDPGGEGYTF. CDR3 in DNA: TGTGCCAGCAGCGTAGATCCCGGGGGCGAAGGCTACACCTTC.

The chain carries TRBV7-2 and TRBJ2-7; D possibly corresponds to TRBD2 (6 bases). Germline V gene sequence: CDR1 SGHTA, CDR2 FQGNSA. The CDR3 is 16 amino acids. The V end lost 1 base, the J end lost 0 bases, and 13 bases lay between the germline ends. DNA of the CDR3: TGTGCCAGCAGCTTAGGGGGGGTCACGACCTCCTACGAGCAGTACTTC. Amino acid sequence: CASSLGGVTTSYEQYF.

The rearrangement links TRBV9 to TRBJ2-7; TRBD1 might be the D (6 bases). Per germline, CDR1 SGDLS and CDR2 YYNGEE. The CDR3 is 15 residues long. V was shortened by 1 base and J by 3 bases, with 14 bases between the two germline ends. CDR3 nucleotide sequence: TGTGCCAGCAGCGTAAGACAGGCCTCCGTCTACGAGCAGTACTTC. Its protein product is CASSVRQASVYEQYF. Based on the CDR3 plus reference TRBV9 and TRBJ2-7, the full variable domain is DSGVTQTPKHLITATGQRVTLRCSPRSGDLSVYWYQQSLDQGLQFLIQYYNGEERAKGNILERFSAQQFPDLHSELNLSSLELGDSALYFCASSVRQASVYEQYFGPGTRLTVT.

Concerning this clonotype itself: This may arise from a read error, as a much more abundant clone is one base away. The rearrangement links TRBV12-3 or TRBV12-4 to TRBJ2-2, with a tentative D call TRBD2 (8 bases). The CDR3 has 20 residues. Trimming pared 2 bases from V and 4 bases from J, leaving 26 bases between. The CDR3 protein is CASSLISRGSIAGRTGELFF. Written as DNA, the CDR3 is TGTGCCAGCAGTTTAATTAGCAGGGGGTCGATAGCGGGACGCACCGGGGAGCTGTTTTTT.

The chain uses TRBV13 and TRBJ2-1; no clear D gene. Trimming removed 6 bases at V and 0 bases at J, with 12 bases between. This CDR3 has 15 amino acids. Germline lookup yields CDR1 PRHDT and CDR2 FYEKMQ (reference sequence). The CDR3 loop reads CASRQTYYSYNEQFF. CDR3 bases: TGTGCCAGCAGACAGACATACTACTCCTACAATGAGCAGTTCTTC.

The table lists this clonotype with many counts. V and J are TRBV28 and TRBJ1-4; tentative D call: TRBD1 (5 bases). The length of the CDR3 is 14 residues. Germline values: CDR1 MDHEN, CDR2 SYDVKM. V shed 3 bases and J shed 11 bases, with 16 bases lying between them. This chain's CDR3 is CASSFSTPSGKLFF. The CDR3 nucleotides are TGTGCCAGCAGTTTCTCCACGCCGTCAGGGAAACTGTTTTTT.

Concerning this clonotype itself: This clone may be a read error of a much larger clone one base away. The chain recombines TRBV2 with TRBJ1-1; possibly TRBD1 for D (5 bases). The CDR3 has 13 residues. Germline V gene lookup returns CDR1 SNHLY and CDR2 FYNNEI. The CDR3 here is CAGSEGVGTEAFF. CDR3 DNA sequence: TGTGCCGGCAGTGAAGGGGTAGGGACTGAAGCTTTCTTT. Variable domain in full (rest from reference TRBV2 and TRBJ1-1): EPEVTQTPSHQVTQMGQEVILRCVPISNHLYFYWYRQILGQKVEFLVSFYNNEISEKSEIFDDQFSVERPDGSNFTLKIRSTKLEDSAMYFCAGSEGVGTEAFFGQGTRLTVV.

This clonotype was seen more than once but under ten times. The rearrangement links TRBV7-2 to TRBJ1-3; 8 positions match TRBD1. Germline values: CDR1 SGHTA, CDR2 FQGNSA. This CDR3 has 16 residues. Losses at the gene ends were 5 bases for V and 0 bases for J; bases not matched to a gene: 6. The CDR3 nucleotides are TGTGCCAGCAGCCCAAGGACAGGGCTCTCTGGAAACACCATATATTTT. Its translation is CASSPRTGLSGNTIYF.

This clonotype came up many times. The chain recombines TRBV12-3 or TRBV12-4 with TRBJ1-6; 7 bases align to TRBD1. CDR3 length: 14 amino acids. J gave up 7 bases and V 8 bases, and 8 bases lay outside the gene matches. The CDR3 region is CASSQGGDNSPLHF. CDR3 in DNA: TGTGCCAGCTCCCAGGGGGGGGACAATTCACCCCTCCACTTT.

This clonotype has ten or more counts. The rearrangement links TRBV20-1 to TRBJ1-2, with TRBD1 matching 7 bases. J lost 2 bases, V lost 5 bases, and 5 bases had no gene match. This CDR3 has 13 amino acids. The germline V gene has CDR1 DFQATT and CDR2 SNEGSKA (reference sequence). CDR3 residues: CSAGRGKNYGYTF. CDR3 DNA sequence: TGCAGTGCTGGCAGGGGGAAGAACTATGGCTACACCTTC.

This clonotype appeared many times. V is TRBV27 and J is TRBJ2-7, with TRBD1 as a possible D gene (5 bases). The V end was cut by 6 bases, the J end by 2 bases, with 14 bases between. This CDR3 has 14 amino acids. Germline V gene lookup returns CDR1 MNHEY and CDR2 SMNVEV (reference sequence). The CDR3 DNA follows: TGTGCCAGCAGACGCATGGGGCAGACCTACGAGCAGTACTTC. Protein sequence: CASRRMGQTYEQYF.

This clonotype was picked up many times. The chain links TRBV24-1 to TRBJ1-4, with unresolved D. V lost 5 bases to trimming and J lost 7 bases, with 10 bases between them. Germline CDR1 and CDR2: KGHDR and SFDVKD. This CDR3 is built from 13 residues. CDR3 bases: TGTGCCACCAGTGCCACGGGCAGTGAAAAACTGTTTTTT. As protein: CATSATGSEKLFF.

This clonotype was counted at least ten times. The rearrangement uses TRBV20-1 and TRBJ1-1; D is unresolved. Trimming shortened V by 5 bases and J by 1 base, and 5 bases separated the two germline ends. The CDR3 loop spans 11 amino acids. CDR1 is DFQATT and CDR2 is SNEGSKA in the germline V gene (reference sequence). The chain's CDR3 is CSAPTNTEAFF. The CDR3 DNA reads TGCAGTGCTCCCACGAACACTGAAGCTTTCTTT.

Remarks on this clonotype: A clone one base away is much larger, so this may be a read error. V usage is TRBV11-2 and J usage is TRBJ1-4, with unresolved D. From germline, CDR1 is SGHAT and CDR2 FQNNGV. This CDR3 comprises 17 residues. The CDR3 sequence: CACSQASTIWAGEKLFF. CDR3 DNA sequence: TGTGCCTGCAGCCAAGCATCTACCATCTGGGCAGGTGAAAAACTGTTTTTT.

Ten or more counts support this clonotype. This chain joins TRBV6-1 and TRBJ1-5; weak D call: TRBD1 (5 bases). CDR1 MNHNS and CDR2 SASEGT come from the germline V gene. The ends were cut back, 3 bases at V and 7 bases at J, with 13 bases in the middle. The CDR3 contains 14 residues. DNA for the CDR3: TGTGCCAGCAGTGAGGTAGGGGTGTACCAGCCCCAGCATTTT. It yields the protein CASSEVGVYQPQHF.